These 21 T cell receptor beta chains were sequenced from one sample in a study of blood T cell repertoires in COVID-19. The protocol was immunoSEQ multiplex PCR, while the TCRdb copy is restricted to in-frame clones and leaves out a portion. Among a few hundred thousand clones listed, 87% were seen once. Sequenced sample: PBMCs or T cells enriched from blood (not recorded which). These receptors were collected from a man between 18 and 29 years old with acute COVID-19.

The chain uses TRBV6-5 and TRBJ2-3; a possible D gene is TRBD1 (5 bases). CDR3 length equals 14 residues. With 8 bases removed from V and 3 bases from J, the gap between germline ends came to 15 bases. Germline-derived CDR1 and CDR2 are MNHEY and SVGAGI. The chain's CDR3 is CASSRRGSTDTQYF. The CDR3 nucleotides read TGTGCCAGCTCCCGAAGGGGCAGTACAGATACGCAGTATTTT.

The CDR3 nucleotides read TGTGCCAGCAACCAGGGGGCGTTCGAGCAGTACTTC. Its translation is CASNQGAFEQYF. The chain is built from TRBV2 and TRBJ2-7; 8 nucleotides match TRBD1. The CDR3 covers 12 residues. V lost 7 bases, J lost 6 bases, and 5 bases stayed unmatched. Germline V CDR1 and CDR2: SNHLY, FYNNEI.

This chain connects TRBV21-1 to TRBJ2-7; the D call of TRBD2 is as the table states it, not checked on the DNA. TRBV21-1 is classified as a pseudogene. The CDR3 contains 15 residues. The chain's CDR3 is CASSKYGSSFFKQYF. In nucleotides, the CDR3 is TGTGCCAGCAGCAAATACGGGAGTTCTTTTTTCAAGCAGTACTTC.

The chain combines TRBV3-1 (or the pseudogene TRBV3-2) with TRBJ1-1, with D unresolved. The V gene lost 0 bases and the J gene lost 7 bases, with 6 bases spanning the gap. Germline CDR1 is LGHDT and CDR2 is YNNKEL (reference sequence). The CDR3 length is 12 residues. For the CDR3, the DNA is TGTGCCAGCAGCCAAGACGGAGGTGAAGCTTTCTTT. This encodes CASSQDGGEAFF.

The chain has TRBV28 and TRBJ2-5, with TRBD1 matching over 7 bases. Germline values: CDR1 MDHEN, CDR2 SYDVKM. V was clipped by 9 bases and J by 1 base; unmatched bases: 5. This CDR3 is 13 amino acids long. The chain's CDR3 is CASVQGPQETQYF. CDR3 in DNA: TGTGCCAGTGTACAGGGGCCCCAAGAGACCCAGTACTTC.

The rearrangement uses TRBV5-1 and TRBJ2-1; TRBD1 matches 8 bases. With 0 bases clipped from V and 6 bases from J, the junction kept 8 bases outside the gene matches. Germline CDR1 and CDR2: SGHRS and YFSETQ. The CDR3 sequence is 16 residues long. CDR3 loop: CASSLAPGTGRNEQFF. The CDR3 DNA sequence: TGCGCCAGCAGCTTGGCCCCAGGGACAGGCCGCAATGAGCAGTTCTTC.

The chain is built from TRBV5-1 and TRBJ2-5; TRBD2 is a possible D gene (7 bases). The germline gives CDR1 SGHRS, CDR2 YFSETQ. The length of the CDR3 is 14 residues. Deletions cut 5 bases from V and 4 bases from J, with 15 bases between. This CDR3 reads CASRAGRGRETQYF. CDR3 DNA: TGCGCCAGCAGAGCGGGAAGGGGGAGAGAGACCCAGTACTTC.

V gene TRBV4-1 combines with J gene TRBJ2-7; D is perhaps TRBD1 (5 bases). Trimming removed 0 bases at V and 6 bases at J, with 15 bases between. CDR1 and CDR2 from the germline V gene are MGHRA and YSYEKL. This CDR3 has 15 amino acids. CDR3 amino acids: CASSQDIGQGSEQYF. The CDR3 DNA reads TGCGCCAGCAGCCAAGATATAGGGCAGGGCAGCGAGCAGTACTTC.

In DNA, the CDR3 is TGTGCCAGCAGTTTCTCCGGGACAGTCTACGAGCAGTACTTC. Protein sequence: CASSFSGTVYEQYF. The V and J genes are TRBV28 and TRBJ2-7; 7 nucleotides agree with TRBD1. Germline V gene lookup returns CDR1 MDHEN and CDR2 SYDVKM. CDR3 length equals 14 residues. Losses at the gene ends were 3 bases for V and 3 bases for J; bases not matched to a gene: 5.

The rearrangement joins TRBV28 to TRBJ2-5, with D maybe TRBD1 (5 bases). Germline CDR1 is MDHEN and CDR2 is SYDVKM. The CDR3 extends over 13 amino acids. Trimming stripped 6 bases from V and 5 bases from J, with 13 bases between. CDR3 bases: TGTGCCAGCAGAGCTGGGGCGCGGGAGACCCAGTACTTC. This translates into CASRAGARETQYF.

The chain links TRBV4-3 to TRBJ2-7, with D possibly being TRBD2 (6 bases). V was trimmed by 1 base and J by 6 bases, leaving 13 bases between them. The CDR3 has 14 residues. Germline CDR1 LGHNA, CDR2 YSLEER. The CDR3 coding sequence is TGCGCCAGCAGCCAAGGACTAGGTTCGGGCGAGCAGTACTTC. Its translation: CASSQGLGSGEQYF.

The CDR3 DNA reads as TGTGCCAGCAGCTGGGGACTAGCGGGAGGCCCACGAAGGGAGGGTGAGCAGTTCTTC. Protein: CASSWGLAGGPRREGEQFF. V is TRBV7-9 and J is TRBJ2-1, with 15 positions matching TRBD2. CDR1 and CDR2 from the germline V gene are SEHNR and FQNEAQ (reference sequence). After removal of 4 bases from V and 9 bases from J, the junction contained 16 bases not matched to a gene. CDR3 size: 19 residues.

The chain employs TRBV19 and TRBJ2-1; possibly TRBD2 for D (7 bases). Looked up from germline, CDR1 is LNHDA and CDR2 is SQIVND (reference sequence). This CDR3 is 15 amino acids long. With 5 bases removed from V and 5 bases from J, the gap between germline ends came to 16 bases. The CDR3 DNA reads as TGTGCCAGTAGTGAGGTGGGAGGGGGAAACAATGAGCAGTTCTTC. It encodes CASSEVGGGNNEQFF.

The V gene is TRBV27, the J gene TRBJ2-5; 11 nucleotides line up with TRBD2. Germline V gives CDR1 MNHEY, CDR2 SMNVEV (reference sequence). CDR3 size: 16 residues. V was clipped by 11 bases and J by 1 base; unmatched bases: 12. CDR3 sequence: CASSDLAGGIQETQYF. DNA for the CDR3: TGTGCCTCGTCCGACCTAGCGGGAGGAATCCAAGAGACCCAGTACTTC.

This clone has just one count. The CDR3, as DNA: TGTGCCAGCAGTGACCTTGGGTTTAGCGGAGACCAAGAGACCCAGTACTTC. Its protein product is CASSDLGFSGDQETQYF. The genes are TRBV2 and TRBJ2-5; D is perhaps TRBD2 (6 bases). V lost 3 bases to trimming and J lost 0 bases, with 17 bases between them. Germline lookup yields CDR1 SNHLY and CDR2 FYNNEI. The CDR3 consists of 17 residues.

This chain links TRBV29-1 with TRBJ1-1; 9 bases line up with TRBD1. After removal of 8 bases from V and 4 bases from J, the junction contained 14 bases not matched to a gene. The CDR3 contains 15 residues. Germline V lookup: CDR1 SQVTM, CDR2 ANQGSEA. The CDR3 spells CSTKGPGQGITEAFF. In nucleotides, the CDR3 is TGCAGCACAAAGGGGCCGGGACAGGGTATCACTGAAGCTTTCTTT.

The V gene is TRBV23-1, the J gene TRBJ1-5; TRBD1 matches 12 bases. TRBV23-1 carries the ORF label, with uncertain function. This CDR3 comprises 20 residues. V shed 4 bases, J shed 3 bases, and the junction held 16 bases outside the gene matches. The CDR3: CASSLRVLDPGQGANQPQHF. Here the CDR3 DNA reads TGCGCCAGCAGTCTACGTGTACTGGACCCGGGACAGGGGGCCAATCAGCCCCAGCATTTT.

The chain has TRBV10-3 and TRBJ2-7; TRBD2 agrees at 8 bases. The CDR3 covers 14 residues. Germline V lookup: CDR1 ENHRY, CDR2 SYGVKD. V lost 6 bases, J lost 1 base, and 5 bases stayed unmatched. This chain's CDR3 is CAIRSIAGSYEQYF. The CDR3 DNA follows: TGTGCCATCAGATCGATAGCGGGGTCCTACGAGCAGTACTTC.

CDR3 sequence reads: CASSLGTTQETQYF. DNA of the CDR3: TGTGCCAGCAGTTTAGGGACAACACAAGAGACCCAGTACTTC. The chain joins TRBV28 to TRBJ2-5; weak D call: TRBD1 (6 bases). Germline V gene data show CDR1 as MDHEN and CDR2 as SYDVKM. CDR3 length: 14 amino acids. Trimming removed 2 bases from V and 2 bases from J, with 9 bases in between. Looking up the rest from reference TRBV28 and TRBJ2-5 gives the full variable domain: DVKVTQSSRYLVKRTGEKVFLECVQDMDHENMFWYRQDPGLGLRLIYFSYDVKMKEKGDIPEGYSVSREKKERFSLILESASTNQTSMYLCASSLGTTQETQYFGPGTRLLVL.

The DNA of the CDR3 is TGTGCCAGCAGCGTTGCGGGGGAGACCCAGTACTTC. It encodes CASSVAGETQYF. The chain couples TRBV9 to TRBJ2-5, with TRBD2 as a possible D gene (6 bases). This CDR3 has 12 residues. Trimming stripped 2 bases from V and 5 bases from J, with 7 bases between. CDR1 SGDLS and CDR2 YYNGEE come from the germline V gene.

The genes are TRBV5-1 and TRBJ1-2; maybe TRBD1 (6 bases). Looked up from germline, CDR1 is SGHRS and CDR2 is YFSETQ. The length of the CDR3 is 15 residues. Trimming took off 3 bases at V and 7 bases at J, with 19 bases between the two ends. The CDR3 here is CASSSQPGTPGGYTF. Written as DNA, the CDR3 is TGCGCCAGCAGCTCTCAGCCCGGGACACCGGGTGGCTACACCTTC.